This TCR beta chain derives from a study of shared clonotypes between healthy human individuals. Whole-study findings and limits: Naive subsets usually exceeded memory subsets in estimated richness.

Generated by immunoSEQ multiplex PCR, the TCRdb table keeps only in-frame clones and is missing some. The sample lists around 1.1 million clones, about 80% occurring once. Worth noting for this clone: Its antigen is as yet unknown.

The sequence was obtained from a young man in good health. Some clones in this sample may be carry-over from other donors' samples. The sample was memory CD4+ T cells from PBMCs. Subset described: CD45RA-negative fraction.

The CDR3 DNA sequence: TGTGCCAGCAGTCCCCCCGGGACAGGGGGGTATCAGCCCCAGCATTTT. Residues: CASSPPGTGGYQPQHF. The chain employs TRBV6-6 and TRBJ1-5, with 11 bases matching TRBD1. CDR1 and CDR2 (germline): MNHNY, SVGAGI (reference sequence). The CDR3 loop spans 16 amino acids. With V trimmed by 5 bases and J by 5 bases, 8 bases remained unmatched.